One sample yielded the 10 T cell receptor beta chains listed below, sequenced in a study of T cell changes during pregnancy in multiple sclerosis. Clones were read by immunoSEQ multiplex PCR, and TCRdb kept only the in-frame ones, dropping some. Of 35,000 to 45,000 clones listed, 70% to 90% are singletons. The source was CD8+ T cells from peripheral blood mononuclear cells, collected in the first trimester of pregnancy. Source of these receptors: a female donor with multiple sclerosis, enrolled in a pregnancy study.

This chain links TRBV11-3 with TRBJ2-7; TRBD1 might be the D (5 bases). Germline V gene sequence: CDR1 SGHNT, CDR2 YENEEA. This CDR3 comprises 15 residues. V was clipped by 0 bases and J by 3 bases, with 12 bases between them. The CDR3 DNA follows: TGTGCCAGCAGCTTAGATGGATCAGGGTTCTACGAGCAGTACTTC. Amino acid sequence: CASSLDGSGFYEQYF.

CDR3 region: CASRFYRGPNKNIQYF. The CDR3 bases are TGTGCCAGCAGATTCTACAGGGGCCCTAACAAAAACATTCAGTACTTC. V is TRBV6-8 and J is TRBJ2-4; 7 bases fit TRBD1. V shed 6 bases and J 3 bases; nucleotides not matched to a gene: 11. The CDR3 extends over 16 amino acids. Germline-derived CDR1 and CDR2 are MNHGY and SAAAGT.

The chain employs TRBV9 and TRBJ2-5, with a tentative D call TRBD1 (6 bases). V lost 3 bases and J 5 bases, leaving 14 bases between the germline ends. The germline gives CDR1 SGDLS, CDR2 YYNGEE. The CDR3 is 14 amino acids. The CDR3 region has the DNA TGTGCCAGCAGCGCCCCTCCGGGACACGAGACCCAGTACTTC. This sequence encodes CASSAPPGHETQYF.

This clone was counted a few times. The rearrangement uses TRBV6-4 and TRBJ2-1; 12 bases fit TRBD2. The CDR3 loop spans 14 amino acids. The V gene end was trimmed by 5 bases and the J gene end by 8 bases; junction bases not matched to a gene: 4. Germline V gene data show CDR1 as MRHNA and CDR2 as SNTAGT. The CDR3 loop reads CASSSTSGGDEQFF. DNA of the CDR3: TGTGCCAGCAGTTCGACTAGCGGGGGAGATGAGCAGTTCTTC.

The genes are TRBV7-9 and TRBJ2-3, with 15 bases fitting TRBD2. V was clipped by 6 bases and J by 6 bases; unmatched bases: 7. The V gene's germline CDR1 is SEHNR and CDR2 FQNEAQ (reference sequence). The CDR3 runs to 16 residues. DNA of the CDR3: TGTGCCAGCAGTCGGACTAGCGGGGGGGCGTTGGATACGCAGTATTTT. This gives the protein CASSRTSGGALDTQYF.

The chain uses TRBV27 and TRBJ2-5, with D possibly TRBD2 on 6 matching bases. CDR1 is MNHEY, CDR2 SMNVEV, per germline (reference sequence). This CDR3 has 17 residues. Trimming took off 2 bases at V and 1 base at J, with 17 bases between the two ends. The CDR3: CASSLTTLAVAQETQYF. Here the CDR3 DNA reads TGTGCCAGCAGTTTAACCACACTAGCAGTAGCCCAAGAGACCCAGTACTTC.

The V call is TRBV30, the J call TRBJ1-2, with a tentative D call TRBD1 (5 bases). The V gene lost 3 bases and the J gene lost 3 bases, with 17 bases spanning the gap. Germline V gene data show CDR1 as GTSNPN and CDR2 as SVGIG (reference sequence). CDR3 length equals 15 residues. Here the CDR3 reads CAWRGLSGAHYGYTF. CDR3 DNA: TGTGCCTGGAGGGGGCTCAGTGGGGCCCACTATGGCTACACCTTC.

The chain's CDR3 is CASSLAAYESPLHF. The CDR3, as DNA: TGTGCCAGCAGCTTGGCCGCTTATGAGTCACCCCTCCACTTT. The chain combines TRBV5-4 with TRBJ1-6; D gene unclear. The CDR3 spans 14 residues. V lost 0 bases and J lost 10, with 11 bases in between. Per the germline V gene, CDR1 is SGHNT and CDR2 is YYREEE (reference sequence).

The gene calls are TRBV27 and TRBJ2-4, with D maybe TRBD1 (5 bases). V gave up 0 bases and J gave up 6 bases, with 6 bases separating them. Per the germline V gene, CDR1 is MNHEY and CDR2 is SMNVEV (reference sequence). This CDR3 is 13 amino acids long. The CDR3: CASSLSDTNIQYF. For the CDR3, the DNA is TGTGCCAGCAGTTTATCGGACACAAACATTCAGTACTTC.

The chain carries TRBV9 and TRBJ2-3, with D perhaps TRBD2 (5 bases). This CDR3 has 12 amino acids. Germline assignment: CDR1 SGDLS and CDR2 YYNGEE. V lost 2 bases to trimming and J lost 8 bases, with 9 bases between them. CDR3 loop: CASSVDGGTQYF. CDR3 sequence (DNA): TGTGCCAGCAGCGTGGACGGAGGTACGCAGTATTTT.